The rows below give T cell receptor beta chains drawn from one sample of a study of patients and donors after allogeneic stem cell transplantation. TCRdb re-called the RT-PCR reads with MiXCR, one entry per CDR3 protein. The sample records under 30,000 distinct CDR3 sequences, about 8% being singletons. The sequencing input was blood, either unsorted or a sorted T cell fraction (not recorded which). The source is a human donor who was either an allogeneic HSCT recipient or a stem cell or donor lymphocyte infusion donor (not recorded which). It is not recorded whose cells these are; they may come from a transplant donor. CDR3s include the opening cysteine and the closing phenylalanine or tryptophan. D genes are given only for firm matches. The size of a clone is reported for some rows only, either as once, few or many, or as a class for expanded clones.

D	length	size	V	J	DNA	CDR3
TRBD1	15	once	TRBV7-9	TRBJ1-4	TGTGCCAGCAGCTCAGACCGGACAGGCAATGAAAAACTGTTTTTT	CASSSDRTGNEKLFF
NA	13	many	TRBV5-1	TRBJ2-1	TGCGCCAGCAGCTTGGGACCCGACAATGAGCAGTTCTTC	CASSLGPDNEQFF
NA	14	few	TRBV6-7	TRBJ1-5	TGTGCCAGCAGCATGGGGGAGGGCAATCAGCCCCAGCATTTT	CASSMGEGNQPQHF
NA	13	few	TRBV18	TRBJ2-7	TGTGCCAGCTCCGGGGGACAGACCTACGAGCAGTACTTC	CASSGGQTYEQYF
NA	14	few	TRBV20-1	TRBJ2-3	TGCAGTGCTAGATCCGGAGCTAGCACAGATACGCAGTATTTT	CSARSGASTDTQYF
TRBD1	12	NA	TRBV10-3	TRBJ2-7	TGTGCCATCAGGACCAGGGGGTACGAGCAGTACTTC	CAIRTRGYEQYF
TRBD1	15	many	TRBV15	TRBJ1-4	TGTGCCACCAGCGACAGGGTCCCAACTAATGAAAAACTGTTTTTT	CATSDRVPTNEKLFF
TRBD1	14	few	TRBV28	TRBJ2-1	TGTGCCAGCAGTTTTTGGGACAGGGCGAATGAGCAGTTCTTC	CASSFWDRANEQFF
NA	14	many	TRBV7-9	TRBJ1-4	TGTGCCAGCGGCCAACGGGCGAGTAATGAAAAACTGTTTTTT	CASGQRASNEKLFF
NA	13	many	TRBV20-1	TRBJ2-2	TGCAGTGCTAGAGATCCCAGATTGGGAGAGCTGTTTTTT	CSARDPRLGELFF
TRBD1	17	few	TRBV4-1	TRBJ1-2	TGCGCCAGCAGCCAAACCCCAAGGACAGGGGTTGTCTATGGCTACACCTTC	CASSQTPRTGVVYGYTF
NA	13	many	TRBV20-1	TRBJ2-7	TGCAGTGCTAAGCAGCTAACCCCCTACGAGCAGTACTTC	CSAKQLTPYEQYF
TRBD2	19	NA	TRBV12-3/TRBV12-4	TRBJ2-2	TGTGCCAGCAGTTTAAGGACTAGCCGGGGCCCTTCGAACACCGGGGAGCTGTTTTTT	CASSLRTSRGPSNTGELFF
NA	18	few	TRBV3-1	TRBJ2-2	TGTGCCAGCAGCCAAGAGATGCCGGGCCCCCCGAACACCGGGGAGCTGTTTTTT	CASSQEMPGPPNTGELFF
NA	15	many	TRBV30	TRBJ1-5	TGTGCCTGGAGTGTAAAACAGCTTCTCGATCAGCCCCAGCATTTT	CAWSVKQLLDQPQHF
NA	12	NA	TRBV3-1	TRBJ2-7	TGTGCCAGCAGCCAACCCTCCTACGAGCAGTACTTC	CASSQPSYEQYF
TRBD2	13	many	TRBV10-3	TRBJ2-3	TGTGCCACCGGGGGGACTAACACAGATACGCAGTATTTT	CATGGTNTDTQYF
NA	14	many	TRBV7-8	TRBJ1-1	TGTGCCAGCAGCTTAGGCCTCTATGTACCCGAAGCTTTCTTT	CASSLGLYVPEAFF
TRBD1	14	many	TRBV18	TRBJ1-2	TGTGCCAGCTCATCGGACAGGGGGCTGGGCGGCTACACCTTC	CASSSDRGLGGYTF
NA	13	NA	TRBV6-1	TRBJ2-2	TGTGCCAGCAGGCCCCGCCCAACCGGGGAGCTGTTTTTT	CASRPRPTGELFF
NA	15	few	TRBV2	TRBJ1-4	TGTGCCAGCAGCGAACCAGGGGAGGTTAATGAAAAACTGTTTTTT	CASSEPGEVNEKLFF
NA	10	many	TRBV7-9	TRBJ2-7	TGTGCCAGCGGAACGAACGAGCAGTACTTC	CASGTNEQYF
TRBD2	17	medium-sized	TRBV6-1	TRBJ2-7	TGTGCCAGCAGTGGGGCTGGGAGCGGGGGGATCCTACGGGAGCAGTACTTC	CASSGAGSGGILREQYF
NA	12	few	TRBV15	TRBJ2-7	TGTGCCACCAGCAGGGGGTACTACGAGCAGTACTTC	CATSRGYYEQYF
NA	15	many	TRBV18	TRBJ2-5	TGTGCCAGCTCACCACATTTACAGCCGGGGGAGACCCAGTACTTC	CASSPHLQPGETQYF
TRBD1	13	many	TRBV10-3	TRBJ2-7	TGTGCCATCAGAGGGACAGCTGCCTACGAGCAGTACTTC	CAIRGTAAYEQYF
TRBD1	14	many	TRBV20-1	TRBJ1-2	TGCAGTGCTAGCATCAACAGGGGAGGCGATGGCTACACCTTC	CSASINRGGDGYTF
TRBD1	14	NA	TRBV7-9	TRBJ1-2	TGTGCCAGCAGCCCCGGGACAGGATACTATGGCTACACCTTC	CASSPGTGYYGYTF
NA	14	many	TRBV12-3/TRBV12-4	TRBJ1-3	TGTGCCAGCAGTCGACTCCGATCTGGAAACACCATATATTTT	CASSRLRSGNTIYF
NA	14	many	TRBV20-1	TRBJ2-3	TGCAGTGCTAGACGGGGGACCTTAAAAGATACGCAGTATTTT	CSARRGTLKDTQYF
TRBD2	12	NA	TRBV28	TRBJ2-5	TGTGCCAGCAGTTTGTGGGGGGGGACCCAGTACTTC	CASSLWGGTQYF
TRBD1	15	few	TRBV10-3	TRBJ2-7	TGTGCCATCAGTGAGTCCGGTACAGGGGCCTACGAGCAGTACTTC	CAISESGTGAYEQYF
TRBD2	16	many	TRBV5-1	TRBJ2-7	TGCGCCAGCAGCTTGACTAGCGGGAGCGTAACCTACGAGCAGTACTTC	CASSLTSGSVTYEQYF
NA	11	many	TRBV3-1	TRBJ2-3	TGTGCCAGCAGCCAAATTGGTACGCAGTATTTT	CASSQIGTQYF
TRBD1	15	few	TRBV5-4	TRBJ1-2	TGTGCCAGCAGCTTGATCCGGGACAGGGGGGAGGGCTACACCTTC	CASSLIRDRGEGYTF
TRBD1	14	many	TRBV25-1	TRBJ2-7	TGTGCCAGCAGTGAGCGACAGGGTCTGCACGAGCAGTACTTC	CASSERQGLHEQYF
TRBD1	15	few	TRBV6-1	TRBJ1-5	TGTGCCAGCAGTCCACGGACAGGGGGGAATCAGCCCCAGCATTTT	CASSPRTGGNQPQHF
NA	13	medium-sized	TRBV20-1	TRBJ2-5	TGCAGTGCTCGGGCGCCGAACCAAGAGACCCAGTACTTC	CSARAPNQETQYF
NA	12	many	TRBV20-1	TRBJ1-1	TGCAGCGGGACTGAGGACCCCCCTGAAGCTTTCTTT	CSGTEDPPEAFF
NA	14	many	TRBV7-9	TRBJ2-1	TGTGCCAGCAGCTTAGCGGGCAGGGGTAATGAGCAGTTCTTC	CASSLAGRGNEQFF
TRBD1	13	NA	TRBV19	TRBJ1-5	TGTGCCAGTTCAGGGGGTTGGAGACAGCCCCAGCATTTT	CASSGGWRQPQHF
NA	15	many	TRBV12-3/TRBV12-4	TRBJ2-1	TGTGCCAGCAGTTTACTTGCGGGGGCATACAATGAGCAGTTCTTC	CASSLLAGAYNEQFF
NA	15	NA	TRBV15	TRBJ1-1	TGTGCCACCAGCAGAGGGGGACAACGGGACACTGAAGCTTTCTTT	CATSRGGQRDTEAFF
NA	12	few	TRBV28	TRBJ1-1	TGTGCCAGCAGTTTTGGTCCAAATGAAGCTTTCTTT	CASSFGPNEAFF
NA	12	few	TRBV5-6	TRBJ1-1	TGTGCCAGCAGCTGGCAAAACACTGAAGCTTTCTTT	CASSWQNTEAFF
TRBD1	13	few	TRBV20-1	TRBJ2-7	TGCAGTGCTAGAGGCATGACAGGGTTGGAGCAGTACTTC	CSARGMTGLEQYF
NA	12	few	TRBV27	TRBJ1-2	TGTGCCAGCGGATTCGCTAACTATGGCTACACCTTC	CASGFANYGYTF
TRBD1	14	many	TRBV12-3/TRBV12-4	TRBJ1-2	TGTGCCAGCAGTCCTTCTACAGGGGTAAGGGGCTACACCTTC	CASSPSTGVRGYTF
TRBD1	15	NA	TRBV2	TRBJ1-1	TGTGCCAGCAGCCAAGGAGAGACAGGGATCACTGAAGCTTTCTTT	CASSQGETGITEAFF
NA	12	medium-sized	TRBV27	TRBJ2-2	TGTGCCCGCTCGACAGGCTCCGGGGAGCTGTTTTTT	CARSTGSGELFF
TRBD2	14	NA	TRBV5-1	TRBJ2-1	TGCGCCAGCAGCTTGAGCGGGGGGAGTGATGAGCAGTTCTTC	CASSLSGGSDEQFF
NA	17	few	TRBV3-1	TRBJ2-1	TGTGCCAGCAGCCCCAGCGGCTCTCTTTTGAAATCCAATGAGCAGTTCTTC	CASSPSGSLLKSNEQFF
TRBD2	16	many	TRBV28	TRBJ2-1	TGTGCCAGCAGTCCTCACCTGACTAGCTCGAAGAATGAGCAGTTCTTC	CASSPHLTSSKNEQFF
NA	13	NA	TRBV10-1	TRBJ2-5	TGCGCCAGCAGTGAGTCAGGGGCGGAGACCCAGTACTTC	CASSESGAETQYF
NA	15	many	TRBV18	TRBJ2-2	TGTGCCAGCTCAAGTGGGGGCGCGAACACCGGGGAGCTGTTTTTT	CASSSGGANTGELFF
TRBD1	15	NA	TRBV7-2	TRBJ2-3	TGTGCCAGCAGCCCTGGACAGGGGTATGATGATACGCAGTATTTT	CASSPGQGYDDTQYF
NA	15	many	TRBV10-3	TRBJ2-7	TGTGCCATCAGTGAGTCTTTTGTTATGGGTGACGAGCAGTACTTC	CAISESFVMGDEQYF